The 23 T cell receptor beta chains below all came from one sample that was sequenced in a study of T-cell reconstitution after alpha-beta-depleted transplantation in children. A TCRbeta library incorporating unique molecular identifiers was prepared. TCRdb itself ran the PCR reads through MiXCR, one entry per CDR3 protein. In the table there are 450,000 to 550,000 distinct CDR3 sequences, more than 9.5% of which are singletons. The sample here was PBMCs, mostly from graft donor cells, taken 180 days after TCRalphabeta/CD19-depleted stem cell transplant. These receptor sequences come from a female patient aged 2-10 years who had a stem cell transplant for aplastic anemia, so the T cells may come from the graft donor.

This clonotype has more than one count but fewer than ten. The chain carries TRBV5-1 and TRBJ2-1; possibly TRBD2 for D (5 bases). V lost 2 bases, J lost 7 bases, and 19 bases lay in between. Looked up from germline, CDR1 is SGHRS and CDR2 is YFSETQ. This CDR3 is 16 amino acids long. The CDR3 reads CASSLAAFIIANEQFF. The CDR3 nucleotides read TGCGCCAGCAGCTTAGCGGCGTTTATTATAGCGAATGAGCAGTTCTTC.

This clonotype appeared a few times. The V and J genes are TRBV25-1 and TRBJ2-3, with TRBD2 matching 13 bases. Trimming took 4 bases from V and 4 from J; bases not matched to a gene: 5. In germline, CDR1 is MGHDK, CDR2 SYGVNS. This CDR3 has 16 amino acids. The CDR3 nucleotides read TGTGCCAGCAGTGCGTGGACTAGCGGGAGCCCAGATACGCAGTATTTT. Its translation: CASSAWTSGSPDTQYF.

This clonotype came up a few times. The genes are TRBV15 and TRBJ2-7; 7 nucleotides agree with TRBD2. The CDR3 extends over 14 amino acids. V was clipped by 1 base and J by 5 bases; unmatched bases: 5. CDR1 LNHNV and CDR2 YYDKDF come from the germline V gene (reference sequence). CDR3 sequence: CATSRGAGVHEQYF. The CDR3 region has the DNA TGTGCCACCAGCAGAGGTGCGGGAGTACACGAGCAGTACTTC.

A few counts support this clonotype. The chain has TRBV7-2 and TRBJ2-3; maybe TRBD1 (6 bases). The CDR3 contains 16 residues. In germline, CDR1 is SGHTA, CDR2 FQGNSA. Trimming took off 0 bases at V and 2 bases at J, with 12 bases between the two ends. The CDR3 region is CASSLAGTTLTDTQYF. CDR3 bases: TGTGCCAGCAGCTTAGCCGGGACAACCCTCACAGATACGCAGTATTTT.

This chain links TRBV7-8 with TRBJ1-2; D is uncertain. The length of the CDR3 is 13 residues. Between the trimmed V and J ends, which lost 1 base and 8 bases, there was a span of 11 bases. The V gene's germline CDR1 is SGHVS and CDR2 FQNEAQ. The CDR3 nucleotides read TGTGCCAGCAGCTTAGATCTTACCTCCGGCTACACCTTC. As protein: CASSLDLTSGYTF.

The chain uses TRBV29-1 and TRBJ1-4; the D is unclear. The CDR3 is made up of 11 amino acids. V lost 4 bases to trimming and J lost 8 bases, with 8 bases between them. Germline V gene lookup returns CDR1 SQVTM and CDR2 ANQGSEA. CDR3 sequence reads: CSVGEGEKLFF. The CDR3, as DNA: TGCAGCGTTGGGGAAGGAGAAAAACTGTTTTTT.

The chain recombines TRBV5-1 with TRBJ1-4; D is ambiguous. Germline lookup yields CDR1 SGHRS and CDR2 YFSETQ. This CDR3 contains 16 residues. V dropped 0 bases and J dropped 8 bases, with 17 bases sitting between them. CDR3 nucleotide sequence: TGCGCCAGCAGCTTGGCCGGGCCGGTGAGAGTAGAAAAACTGTTTTTT. Amino acids: CASSLAGPVRVEKLFF.

The J gene is TRBJ2-5, the V gene TRBV10-3; 12 bases fit TRBD2. V trimming: 0 bases; J trimming: 4 bases; junction bases outside the gene matches: 9. This CDR3 comprises 18 residues. From germline, CDR1 is ENHRY and CDR2 SYGVKD. CDR3 nucleotide sequence: TGTGCCATCAGTGAGTCGACAATCCTAGCGGGAGGGGGAGAGACCCAGTACTTC. Protein: CAISESTILAGGGETQYF.

The chain has TRBV5-1 and TRBJ2-1; TRBD1 matches at 7 bases. V trimming: 4 bases; J trimming: 5 bases; junction bases outside the gene matches: 6. The CDR3 consists of 14 residues. Looked up from germline, CDR1 is SGHRS and CDR2 is YFSETQ. The CDR3 protein is CASSRDRGNNEQFF. DNA for the CDR3: TGCGCCAGCAGCCGGGACAGAGGAAACAATGAGCAGTTCTTC. The full variable domain, completed using reference TRBV5-1 and TRBJ2-1, is KAGVTQTPRYLIKTRGQQVTLSCSPISGHRSVSWYQQTPGQGLQFLFEYFSETQRNKGNFPGRFSGRQFSNSRSEMNVSTLELGDSALYLCASSRDRGNNEQFFGPGTRLTVL.

This clonotype was found a few times. V and J are TRBV7-9 and TRBJ2-3; TRBD2 agrees at 9 bases. The CDR3 is 15 residues long. The germline gives CDR1 SEHNR, CDR2 FQNEAQ (reference sequence). The ends lost 5 bases at V and 3 bases at J; junction bases unmatched: 6. The CDR3 loop reads CASSGGLAKTDTQYF. DNA of the CDR3: TGTGCCAGCAGCGGGGGACTAGCAAAGACAGATACGCAGTATTTT.

There are a few counts of this clonotype. The V call is TRBV15, the J call TRBJ2-5; no clear D. Trimming left V 6 bases short and J 1 base short, with 15 bases between. This CDR3 contains 15 residues. From germline, CDR1 is LNHNV and CDR2 YYDKDF (reference sequence). CDR3 nucleotides: TGTGCCACCAGGCTGACCCGGGCCCCCCAAGAGACCCAGTACTTC. Translating it yields CATRLTRAPQETQYF.

Many counts were recorded for this clonotype. The V gene is TRBV5-1, the J gene TRBJ2-3; D is undetermined. Germline values: CDR1 SGHRS, CDR2 YFSETQ. The CDR3 spans 15 residues. Trimming removed 0 bases from V and 0 bases from J, with 8 bases in between. The CDR3 protein is CASSLGLMSTDTQYF. DNA of the CDR3: TGCGCCAGCAGCTTGGGACTCATGAGCACAGATACGCAGTATTTT.

This clonotype appeared a few times. The V call is TRBV10-3, the J call TRBJ2-1; 11 bases agree with TRBD2. Per germline, CDR1 ENHRY and CDR2 SYGVKD. With 10 bases clipped from V and 7 bases from J, the junction kept 3 bases outside the gene matches. The CDR3 contains 12 residues. DNA of the CDR3: TGTGCCAGCCTAGCGGGGGGAAATGAGCAGTTCTTC. Translation: CASLAGGNEQFF.

This clonotype was detected only a few times. This CDR3 reads CSVEPGPNSYEQYV. The DNA of the CDR3 is TGCAGCGTTGAACCGGGACCGAACTCCTACGAGCAGTACGTC. The V and J genes are TRBV29-1 and TRBJ2-7; either TRBD1 or TRBD2 may fit D (5 bases each). Per the germline V gene, CDR1 is SQVTM and CDR2 is ANQGSEA. The CDR3 is 14 residues long. V lost 2 bases to trimming and J lost 0 bases, with 11 bases between them.

This clonotype was seen a few times. V gene TRBV11-2 combines with J gene TRBJ2-3, with D possibly TRBD2 on 5 matching bases. This CDR3 is 17 amino acids long. Germline assignment: CDR1 SGHAT and CDR2 FQNNGV. The V end lost 0 bases, the J end lost 4 bases, and 17 bases lay between the germline ends. CDR3 coding DNA: TGTGCCAGCAGCTTAGAGGCGGCGGGCATCCCCCCAGATACGCAGTATTTT. It yields the protein CASSLEAAGIPPDTQYF. Supplemented by reference TRBV11-2 and TRBJ2-3, the full variable domain reads EAGVAQSPRYKIIEKRQSVAFWCNPISGHATLYWYQQILGQGPKLLIQFQNNGVVDDSQLPKDRFSAERLKGVDSTLKIQPAKLEDSAVYLCASSLEAAGIPPDTQYFGPGTRLTVL.

This clonotype was counted only a few times. This chain connects TRBV29-1 to TRBJ1-4; D uncertain. The CDR3 is 12 residues long. V was cut by 2 bases and J by 4 bases, with 5 bases left in between. Germline CDR1 SQVTM, CDR2 ANQGSEA. CDR3 coding DNA: TGCAGCGTTGAACAGAATAATGAAAAACTGTTTTTT. Residues: CSVEQNNEKLFF.

The chain couples TRBV4-1 to TRBJ1-4; no clear D. The germline CDR1 and CDR2 sequences are MGHRA and YSYEKL. The CDR3 totals 14 residues. V gave up 1 base and J gave up 6 bases, with 9 bases separating them. In DNA form, the CDR3 reads TGCGCCAGCAGCCAAGCGAACGTGGATGAAAAACTGTTTTTT. The encoded protein is CASSQANVDEKLFF.

This clonotype was seen a handful of times. A much larger clone differs from this one at a single base, so this may be a read error. The chain is built from TRBV3-1 and TRBJ2-2; no firm D call. Germline CDR1 is LGHDT and CDR2 is YNNKEL (reference sequence). This CDR3 spans 11 amino acids. Trimming left V 7 bases short and J 3 bases short, with 3 bases between. The CDR3 spells CASTYTGELFF. Written as DNA, the CDR3 is TGTGCCAGCACTTACACCGGGGAGCTGTTTTTT. Full variable domain (rest looked up from reference TRBV3-1 and TRBJ2-2): DTAVSQTPKYLVTQMGNDKSIKCEQNLGHDTMYWYKQDSKKFLKIMFSYNNKELIINETVPNRFSPKSPDKAHLNLHINSLELGDSAVYFCASTYTGELFFGEGSRLTVL.

This clonotype has just a few counts. V gene TRBV4-3 combines with J gene TRBJ2-3, with D uncertain. Trimming left V 4 bases short and J 6 bases short, with 8 bases between. Germline V gene sequence: CDR1 LGHNA, CDR2 YSLEER. This CDR3 is 12 amino acids long. CDR3 in DNA: TGCGCCAGCAGCCCCGACCTCGATACGCAGTATTTT. Translated, it gives CASSPDLDTQYF.

Only a few counts were recorded for this clonotype. The V call is TRBV20-1, the J call TRBJ2-1; 12 bases line up with TRBD2. The CDR3 length is 15 residues. From germline, CDR1 is DFQATT and CDR2 SNEGSKA (reference sequence). V shed 0 bases, J shed 9 bases, and the junction held 6 bases outside the gene matches. The CDR3 reads CSARDLTSGSSEQFF. CDR3 DNA sequence: TGCAGTGCTAGAGACCTGACTAGCGGGAGCAGTGAGCAGTTCTTC.

This chain joins TRBV6-2 or TRBV6-3 and TRBJ2-1; 7 nucleotides line up with TRBD2. Unmatched junction bases numbered 14, after V lost 6 bases and J lost 6 bases. The CDR3 loop spans 16 amino acids. Per germline, CDR1 MNHEY and CDR2 SVGEGT. CDR3 coding DNA: TGTGCCAGCAGCTACCCCCGAGGGAGGGCCAGCAATGAGCAGTTCTTC. Protein sequence: CASSYPRGRASNEQFF.

Ten or more counts support this clonotype. The chain uses TRBV5-1 and TRBJ2-7; D gene uncertain. Trimming shortened V by 2 bases and J by 4 bases, and 7 bases separated the two germline ends. The germline V gene encodes CDR1 SGHRS and CDR2 YFSETQ. The CDR3 has 12 amino acids. CDR3 protein: CASSFLIYEQYV. The CDR3 coding sequence is TGCGCCAGCAGCTTCCTGATATACGAGCAGTACGTC.

This chain uses TRBV7-2 with TRBJ2-3, with 9 bases aligning to TRBD1. Trimming at V came to 0 bases and at J to 5 bases, leaving 9 bases not matched to a gene. The CDR3 contains 17 residues. Germline V lookup: CDR1 SGHTA, CDR2 FQGNSA. CDR3 nucleotides: TGTGCCAGCAGCTTAGCGGGACCAGCGACAGGGGGAGATACGCAGTATTTT. Protein product: CASSLAGPATGGDTQYF.